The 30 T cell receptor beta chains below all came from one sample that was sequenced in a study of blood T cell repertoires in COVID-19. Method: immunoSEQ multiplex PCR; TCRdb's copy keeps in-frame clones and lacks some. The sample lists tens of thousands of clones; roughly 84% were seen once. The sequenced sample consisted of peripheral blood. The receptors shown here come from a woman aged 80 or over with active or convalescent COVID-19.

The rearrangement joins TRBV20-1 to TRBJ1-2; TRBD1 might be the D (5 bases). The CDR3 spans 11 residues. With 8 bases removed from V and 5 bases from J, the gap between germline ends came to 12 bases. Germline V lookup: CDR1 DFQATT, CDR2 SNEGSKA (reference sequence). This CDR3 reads CSLTGVYGYTF. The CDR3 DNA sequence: TGCAGTTTGACGGGGGTTTATGGCTACACCTTC.

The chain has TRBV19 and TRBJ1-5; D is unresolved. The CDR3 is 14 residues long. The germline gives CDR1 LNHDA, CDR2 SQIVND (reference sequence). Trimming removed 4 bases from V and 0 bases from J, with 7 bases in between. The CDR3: CASSKRNSNQPQHF. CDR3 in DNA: TGTGCCAGTAGTAAGCGGAATAGCAATCAGCCCCAGCATTTT.

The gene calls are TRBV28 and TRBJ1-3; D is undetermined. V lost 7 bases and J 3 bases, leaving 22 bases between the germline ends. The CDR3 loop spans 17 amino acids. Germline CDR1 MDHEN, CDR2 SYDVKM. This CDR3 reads CASTGSIGVRHGNTIYF. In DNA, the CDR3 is TGTGCCAGCACCGGTTCAATAGGTGTACGACATGGAAACACCATATATTTT.

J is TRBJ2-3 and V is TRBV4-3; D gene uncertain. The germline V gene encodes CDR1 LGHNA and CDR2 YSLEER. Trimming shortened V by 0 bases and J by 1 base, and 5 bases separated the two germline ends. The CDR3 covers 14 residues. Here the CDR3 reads CASSQDVGTDTQYF. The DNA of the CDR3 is TGCGCCAGCAGCCAAGATGTCGGCACAGATACGCAGTATTTT.

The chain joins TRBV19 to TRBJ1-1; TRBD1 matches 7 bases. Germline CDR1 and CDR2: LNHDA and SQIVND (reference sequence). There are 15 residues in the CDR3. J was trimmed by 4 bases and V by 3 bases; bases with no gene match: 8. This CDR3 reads CASSIKGAEGTEAFF. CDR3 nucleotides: TGTGCCAGTAGTATCAAGGGGGCGGAGGGCACTGAAGCTTTCTTT.

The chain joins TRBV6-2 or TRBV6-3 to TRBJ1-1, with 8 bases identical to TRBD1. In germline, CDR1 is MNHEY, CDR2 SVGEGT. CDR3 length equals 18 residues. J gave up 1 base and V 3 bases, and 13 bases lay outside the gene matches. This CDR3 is CASSYHGDRGGWNTEAFF. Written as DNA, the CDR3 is TGTGCCAGCAGTTATCATGGAGACAGGGGCGGTTGGAACACTGAAGCTTTCTTT.

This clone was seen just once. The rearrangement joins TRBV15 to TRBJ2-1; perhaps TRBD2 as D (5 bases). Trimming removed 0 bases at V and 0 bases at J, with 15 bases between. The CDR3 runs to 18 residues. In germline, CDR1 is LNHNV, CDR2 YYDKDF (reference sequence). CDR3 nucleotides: TGTGCCACCAGCAGAGATATCAGACGGGGTACCTCCTACAATGAGCAGTTCTTC. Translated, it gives CATSRDIRRGTSYNEQFF.

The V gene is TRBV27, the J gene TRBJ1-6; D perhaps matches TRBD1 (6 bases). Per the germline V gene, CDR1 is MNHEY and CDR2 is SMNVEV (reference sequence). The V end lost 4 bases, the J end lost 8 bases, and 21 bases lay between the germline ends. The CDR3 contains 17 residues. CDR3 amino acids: CASSSTGFRVFHSPLHF. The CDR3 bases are TGTGCCAGCAGTTCCACAGGGTTTCGGGTCTTCCATTCACCCCTCCACTTT.

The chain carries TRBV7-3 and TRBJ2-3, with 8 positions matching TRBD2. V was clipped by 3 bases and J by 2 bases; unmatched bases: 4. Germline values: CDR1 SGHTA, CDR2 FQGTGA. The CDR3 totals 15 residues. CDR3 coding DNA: TGTGCCAGCAGCTTTAGCGGGACCTACACAGATACGCAGTATTTT. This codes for CASSFSGTYTDTQYF.

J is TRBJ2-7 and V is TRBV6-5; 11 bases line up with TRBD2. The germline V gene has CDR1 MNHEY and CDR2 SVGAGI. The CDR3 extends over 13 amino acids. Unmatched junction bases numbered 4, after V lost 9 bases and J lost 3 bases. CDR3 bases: TGTGCCAGTGAGCTAGCGGGGGGCTACGAGCAGTACTTC. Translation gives CASELAGGYEQYF.

CDR3 coding DNA: TGTGCCAGCAGTCCGTTCAACACTGAAGCTTTCTTT. Encoded protein: CASSPFNTEAFF. V is TRBV6-2 or TRBV6-3 and J is TRBJ1-1; D gene unclear. Germline CDR1 MNHEY, CDR2 SVGEGT. This CDR3 has 12 residues. Trimming cost V 5 bases and J 2 bases, with 6 bases left between them.

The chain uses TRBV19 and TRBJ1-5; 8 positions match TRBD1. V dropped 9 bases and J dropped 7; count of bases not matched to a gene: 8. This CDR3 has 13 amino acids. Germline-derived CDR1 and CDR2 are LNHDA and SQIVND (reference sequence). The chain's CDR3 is CASGRDRRQPQHF. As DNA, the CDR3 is TGTGCCAGCGGTCGGGACAGGCGACAGCCCCAGCATTTT.

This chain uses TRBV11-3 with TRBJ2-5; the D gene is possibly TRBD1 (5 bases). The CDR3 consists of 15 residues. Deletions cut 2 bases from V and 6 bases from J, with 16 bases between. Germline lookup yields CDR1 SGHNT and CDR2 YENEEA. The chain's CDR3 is CASSLTGGRIKTQYF. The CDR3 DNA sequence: TGTGCCAGCAGCTTAACAGGCGGAAGGATAAAGACCCAGTACTTC.

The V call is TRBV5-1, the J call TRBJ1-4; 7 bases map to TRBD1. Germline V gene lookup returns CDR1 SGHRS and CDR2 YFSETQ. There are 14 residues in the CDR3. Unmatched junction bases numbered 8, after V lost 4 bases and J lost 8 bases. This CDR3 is CASSPGGGGEKLFF. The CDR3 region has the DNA TGCGCCAGCAGCCCGGGTGGAGGGGGCGAAAAACTGTTTTTT.

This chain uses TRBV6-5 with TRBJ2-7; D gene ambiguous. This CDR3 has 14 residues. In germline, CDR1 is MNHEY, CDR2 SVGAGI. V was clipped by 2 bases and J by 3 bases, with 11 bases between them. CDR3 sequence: CASSYADSSYEQYF. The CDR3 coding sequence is TGTGCCAGCAGTTACGCCGACTCGAGCTACGAGCAGTACTTC.

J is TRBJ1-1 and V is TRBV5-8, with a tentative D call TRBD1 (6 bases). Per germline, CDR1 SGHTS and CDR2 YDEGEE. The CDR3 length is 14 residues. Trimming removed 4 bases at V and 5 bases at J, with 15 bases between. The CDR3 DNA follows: TGTGCCAGCAGCCAGGGGCGGGGGGGAACTGAAGCTTTCTTT. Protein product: CASSQGRGGTEAFF.

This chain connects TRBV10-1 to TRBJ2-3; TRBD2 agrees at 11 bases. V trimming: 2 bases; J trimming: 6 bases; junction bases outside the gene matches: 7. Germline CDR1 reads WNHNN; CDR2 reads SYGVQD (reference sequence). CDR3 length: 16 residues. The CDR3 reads CASSEILAGGMDTQYF. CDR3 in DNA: TGCGCCAGCAGTGAGATCCTAGCGGGAGGAATGGATACGCAGTATTTT.

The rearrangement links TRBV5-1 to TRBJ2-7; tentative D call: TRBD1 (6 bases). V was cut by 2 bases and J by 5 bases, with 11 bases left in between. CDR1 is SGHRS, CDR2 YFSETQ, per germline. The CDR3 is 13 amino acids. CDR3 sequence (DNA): TGCGCCAGCAGCTTCTCAGGGGACCACGAGCAGTACTTC. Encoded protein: CASSFSGDHEQYF.

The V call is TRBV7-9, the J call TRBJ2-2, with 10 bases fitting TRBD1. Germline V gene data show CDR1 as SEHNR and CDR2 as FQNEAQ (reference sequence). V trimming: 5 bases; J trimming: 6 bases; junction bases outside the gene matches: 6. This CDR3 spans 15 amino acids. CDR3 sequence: CASSPGTGASGELFF. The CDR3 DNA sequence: TGTGCCAGCAGCCCCGGGACAGGGGCCTCCGGGGAGCTGTTTTTT.

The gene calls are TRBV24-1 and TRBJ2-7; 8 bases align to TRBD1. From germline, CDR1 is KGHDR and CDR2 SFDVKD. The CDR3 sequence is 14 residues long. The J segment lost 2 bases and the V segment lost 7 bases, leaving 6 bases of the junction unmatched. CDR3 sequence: CATSGQGPTYEQYF. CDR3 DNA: TGTGCCACCAGCGGACAGGGCCCTACCTACGAGCAGTACTTC.

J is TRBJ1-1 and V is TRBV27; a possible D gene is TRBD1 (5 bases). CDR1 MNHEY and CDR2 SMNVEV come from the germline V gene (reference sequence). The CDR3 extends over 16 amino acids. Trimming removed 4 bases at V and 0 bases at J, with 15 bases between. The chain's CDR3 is CASSYTGLLLNTEAFF. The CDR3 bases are TGTGCCAGCAGTTACACAGGCCTCCTTTTGAACACTGAAGCTTTCTTT.

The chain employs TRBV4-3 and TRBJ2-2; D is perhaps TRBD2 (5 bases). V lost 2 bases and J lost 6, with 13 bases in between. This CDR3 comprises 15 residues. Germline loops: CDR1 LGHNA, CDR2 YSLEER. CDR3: CASSQTSGMAGELFF. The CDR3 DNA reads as TGCGCCAGCAGCCAAACTTCGGGGATGGCCGGGGAGCTGTTTTTT.

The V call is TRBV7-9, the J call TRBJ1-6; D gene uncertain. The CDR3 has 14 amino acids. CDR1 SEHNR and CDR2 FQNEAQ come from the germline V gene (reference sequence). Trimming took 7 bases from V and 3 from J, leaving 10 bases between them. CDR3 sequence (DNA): TGTGCCAGCACCCAACAATTCTATAATTCACCCCTCCACTTT. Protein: CASTQQFYNSPLHF.

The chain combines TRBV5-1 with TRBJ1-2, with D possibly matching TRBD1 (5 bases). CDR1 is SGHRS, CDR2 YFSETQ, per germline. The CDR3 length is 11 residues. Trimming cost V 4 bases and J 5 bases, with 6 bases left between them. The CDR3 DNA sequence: TGCGCCAGCAGCGCAGGGTATGGCTACACCTTC. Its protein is CASSAGYGYTF.

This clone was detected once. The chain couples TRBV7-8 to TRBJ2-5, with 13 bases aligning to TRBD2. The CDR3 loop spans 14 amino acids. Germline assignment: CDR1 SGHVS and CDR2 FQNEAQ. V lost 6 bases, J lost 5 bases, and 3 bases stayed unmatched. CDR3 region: CASRGLAGLETQYF. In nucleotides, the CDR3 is TGTGCCAGCAGGGGACTAGCGGGGCTTGAGACCCAGTACTTC. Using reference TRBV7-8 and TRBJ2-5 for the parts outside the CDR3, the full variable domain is GAGVSQSPRYKVAKRGQDVALRCDPISGHVSLFWYQQALGQGPEFLTYFQNEAQLDKSGLPSDRFFAERPEGSVSTLKIQRTQQEDSAVYLCASRGLAGLETQYFGPGTRLLVL.

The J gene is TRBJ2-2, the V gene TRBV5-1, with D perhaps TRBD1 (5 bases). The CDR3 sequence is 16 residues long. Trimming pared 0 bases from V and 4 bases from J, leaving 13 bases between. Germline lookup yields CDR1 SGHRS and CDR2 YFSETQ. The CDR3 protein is CASSLDLGRVTGELFF. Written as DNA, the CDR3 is TGCGCCAGCAGCTTGGACCTCGGCAGGGTCACCGGGGAGCTGTTTTTT. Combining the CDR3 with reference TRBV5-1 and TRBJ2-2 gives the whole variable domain KAGVTQTPRYLIKTRGQQVTLSCSPISGHRSVSWYQQTPGQGLQFLFEYFSETQRNKGNFPGRFSGRQFSNSRSEMNVSTLELGDSALYLCASSLDLGRVTGELFFGEGSRLTVL.

CDR3 sequence reads: CASWGPSQGPQETQYF. The CDR3 bases are TGCGCCAGCTGGGGCCCTAGTCAGGGGCCACAAGAGACCCAGTACTTC. This chain connects TRBV5-1 to TRBJ2-5; tentative D call: TRBD1 (6 bases). Trimming removed 7 bases from V and 2 bases from J, with 21 bases in between. Germline CDR1 SGHRS, CDR2 YFSETQ. The length of the CDR3 is 16 residues. Complete variable domain (other parts from reference TRBV5-1 and TRBJ2-5): KAGVTQTPRYLIKTRGQQVTLSCSPISGHRSVSWYQQTPGQGLQFLFEYFSETQRNKGNFPGRFSGRQFSNSRSEMNVSTLELGDSALYLCASWGPSQGPQETQYFGPGTRLLVL.

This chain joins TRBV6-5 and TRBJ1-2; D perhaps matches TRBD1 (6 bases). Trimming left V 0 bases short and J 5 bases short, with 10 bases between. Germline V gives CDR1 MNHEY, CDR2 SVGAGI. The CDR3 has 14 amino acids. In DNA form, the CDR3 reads TGTGCCAGCAGTTACTCGAGGACAGCTTATGGCTACACCTTC. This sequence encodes CASSYSRTAYGYTF.

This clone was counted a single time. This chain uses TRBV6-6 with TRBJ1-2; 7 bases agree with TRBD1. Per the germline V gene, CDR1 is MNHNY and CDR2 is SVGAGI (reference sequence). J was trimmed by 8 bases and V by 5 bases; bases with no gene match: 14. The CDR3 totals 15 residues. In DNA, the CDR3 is TGTGCCAGCAGTAACCTTGGGACAGCCCGGCGGGGCTACACCTTC. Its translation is CASSNLGTARRGYTF.

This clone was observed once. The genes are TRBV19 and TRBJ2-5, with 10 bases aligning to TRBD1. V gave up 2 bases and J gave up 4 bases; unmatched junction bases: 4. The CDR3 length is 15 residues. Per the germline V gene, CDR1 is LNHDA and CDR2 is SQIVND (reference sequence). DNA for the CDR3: TGTGCCAGTAGTATATTGACAGGGGGCATAGAGACCCAGTACTTC. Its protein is CASSILTGGIETQYF.